This T cell receptor beta chain is from a study of T cell responses to AZD1222 COVID-19 vaccine. TCRdb keeps only in-frame clones here, not all; method: immunoSEQ multiplex PCR. This sample has about 140,000 clones, with 80% to 90% found just once. Germline loops: CDR1 SGHTA, CDR2 FQGNSA. V lost 5 bases and J 4 bases, leaving 12 bases between the germline ends. The CDR3 sequence is 13 residues long. The TCR was taken from an adult in good health. Sequenced material: peripheral blood, taken on day 0 of AZD1222 vaccination. This rearrangement joins TRBV7-2 to TRBJ2-7; possibly TRBD1 or TRBD2 for D (5 bases each). The DNA for the CDR3 is TGTGCCAGCAGCCCGAATGGGGGATACGAGCAGTACTTC. Amino acids: CASSPNGGYEQYF.